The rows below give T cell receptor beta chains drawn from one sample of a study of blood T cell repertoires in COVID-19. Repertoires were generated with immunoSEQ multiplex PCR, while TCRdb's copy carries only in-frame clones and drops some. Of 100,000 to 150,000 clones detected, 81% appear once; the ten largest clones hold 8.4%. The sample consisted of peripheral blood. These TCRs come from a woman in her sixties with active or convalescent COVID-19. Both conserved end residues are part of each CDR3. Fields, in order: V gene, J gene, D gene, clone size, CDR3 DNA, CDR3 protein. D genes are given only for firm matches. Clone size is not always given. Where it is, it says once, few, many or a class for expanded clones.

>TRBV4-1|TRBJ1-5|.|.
TGCGCCAGCAGCCAGAACTTCCCAAGCAATCAGCCCCAGCATTTT
CASSQNFPSNQPQHF
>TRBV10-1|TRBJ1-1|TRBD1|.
TGCGCCAGCGGACCCAGGGGGAAGAACACTGAAGCTTTCTTT
CASGPRGKNTEAFF
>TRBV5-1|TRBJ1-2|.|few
TGCGCCAGCAGCTTGGATGGGACTTGGGTAGATGGCTACACCTTC
CASSLDGTWVDGYTF
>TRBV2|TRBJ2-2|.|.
TGTGCCAGCAGTGGACCTAGCACCGGGGAGCTGTTTTTT
CASSGPSTGELFF
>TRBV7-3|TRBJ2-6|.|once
TGTGCCAGCAGCTTGATGGGTCCGGGATCTGGGGCCAACGTCCTGACTTTC
CASSLMGPGSGANVLTF
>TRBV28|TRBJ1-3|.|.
TGTGCCAGCAGCGGCAGGGACAAAGCTGGAAACACCATATATTTT
CASSGRDKAGNTIYF
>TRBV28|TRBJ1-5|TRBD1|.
TGTGCCAGCAGTGACATCCCGGGACAGGGGGGGGATCAGCCCCAGCATTTT
CASSDIPGQGGDQPQHF
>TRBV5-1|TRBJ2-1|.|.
TGCGCCAGCAGCTTACAGGGAGAGAGCTCCTACAATGAGCAGTTCTTC
CASSLQGESSYNEQFF
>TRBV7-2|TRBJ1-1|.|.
TGTGCCAGCAGCTTAGCGCTGGAGGAGTCGACTGAAGCTTTCTTT
CASSLALEESTEAFF
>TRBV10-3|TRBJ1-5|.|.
TGTGCCAGTACCGGGACACTAAATAGCAATCAGCCCCAGCATTTT
CASTGTLNSNQPQHF
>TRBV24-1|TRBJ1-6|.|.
TGTGCCACCAGTGACAGCTCCTATAATTCACCCCTCCACTTT
CATSDSSYNSPLHF
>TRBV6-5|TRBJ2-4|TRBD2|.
TGTGCCAGCAGTTCGGGACTAGCGGGAAGGGGAAACATTCAGTACTTC
CASSSGLAGRGNIQYF
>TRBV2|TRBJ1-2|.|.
TGTGCCGGCAGGAGGGTGACCTATGGCTACACCTTC
CAGRRVTYGYTF
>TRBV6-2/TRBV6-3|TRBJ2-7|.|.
TGTGCCAGCAGTTTAGGGGCCTACGAGCAGTACTTC
CASSLGAYEQYF
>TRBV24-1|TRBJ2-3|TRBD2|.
TGTGCCACCAGTGATCGCGGGACTAGCGGGAGTGCAGATACGCAGTATTTT
CATSDRGTSGSADTQYF
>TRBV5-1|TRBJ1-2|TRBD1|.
TGCGCCAGCAGCTCGGGACAGCTCCTGGGGCACTATGGCTACACCTTC
CASSSGQLLGHYGYTF
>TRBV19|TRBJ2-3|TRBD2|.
TGTGCCAGTAGTCGAAGCTTCACTAGCGGGAGAACAGATACGCAGTATTTT
CASSRSFTSGRTDTQYF
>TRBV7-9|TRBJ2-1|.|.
TGTGCCAGCAGCTTGTATCAGGGTTTGAGCTCCTACAATGAGCAGTTCTTC
CASSLYQGLSSYNEQFF
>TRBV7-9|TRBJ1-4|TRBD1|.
TGTGCCAGCAGCCCAGGGACAGCCTCTATCCCTAATGAAAAACTGTTTTTT
CASSPGTASIPNEKLFF
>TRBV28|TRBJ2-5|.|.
TGTGCCAGCAGCTCCCAGGGCCTTGCCGGTGCCCAGTACTTC
CASSSQGLAGAQYF
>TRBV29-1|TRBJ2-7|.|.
TGCAGCGTTGATTTTTCAGGGGCCTACGAGCAGTACTTC
CSVDFSGAYEQYF
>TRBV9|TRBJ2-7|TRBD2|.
TGTGCCAGCAGCTACGCGGGGGAAGGCTACGAGCAGTACTTC
CASSYAGEGYEQYF
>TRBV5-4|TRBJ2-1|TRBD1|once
TGTGCCAGCACCCCGAGGGGACAGACGAACAATGAGCAGTTCTTC
CASTPRGQTNNEQFF
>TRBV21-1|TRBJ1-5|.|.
TGTGCCAGCGCTCCGGGGGGCGGAAGAAATAGCAATCAGCCCCAGCATTTT
CASAPGGGRNSNQPQHF
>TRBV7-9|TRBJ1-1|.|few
TGTGCCAGCAGCTTCGGACAGAGTCCAGCTTTCTTT
CASSFGQSPAFF
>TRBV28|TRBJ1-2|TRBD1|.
TGTGCCACCAAAATCGACAGGGGGCCTGGCTACACCTTC
CATKIDRGPGYTF
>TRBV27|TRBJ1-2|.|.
TGTGCCAGCAGTACCGGGTCCTCCTATGGCTACACCTTC
CASSTGSSYGYTF
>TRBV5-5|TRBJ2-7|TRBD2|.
TGTGCCAGCAGTGTTAGCGGGCGGCCTACCTACGAGCAGTACTTC
CASSVSGRPTYEQYF
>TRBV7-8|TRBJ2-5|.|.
TGTGCCAGCAGCTTAGCCGGGAACGAAGAGACCCAGTACTTC
CASSLAGNEETQYF
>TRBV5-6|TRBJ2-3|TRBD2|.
TGTGCCAGCAGCCAACCCGGGACTAGCGGAGATACGCAGTATTTT
CASSQPGTSGDTQYF
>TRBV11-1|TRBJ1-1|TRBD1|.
TGTGCCATCCGACCCGGACAGGGGTCTGAAGCTTTCTTT
CAIRPGQGSEAFF
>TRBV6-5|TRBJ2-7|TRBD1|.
TGTGCCAGCAAGGTCGTGACAGGGTCCTACGAGCAGTACTTC
CASKVVTGSYEQYF
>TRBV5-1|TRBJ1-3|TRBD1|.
TGCGCCAGCAGCATAGATCCGGGGACAGAAGGAAACACCATATATTTT
CASSIDPGTEGNTIYF
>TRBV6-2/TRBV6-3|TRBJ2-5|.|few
TGTGCCAGCAGTTACTCGAGGTTACAAGAGACCCAGTACTTC
CASSYSRLQETQYF
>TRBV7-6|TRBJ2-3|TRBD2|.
TGTGCCAGCAGCCCAAGCGGGGGGGAAGTAGATACGCAGTATTTT
CASSPSGGEVDTQYF
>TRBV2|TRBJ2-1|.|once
TGTGCCAGCAGTGCGAGGGCGACCTACAATGAGCAGTTCTTC
CASSARATYNEQFF
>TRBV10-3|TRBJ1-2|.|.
TGTGCCACCAGCCACGGACTGCCAGACTATGGCTACACCTTC
CATSHGLPDYGYTF
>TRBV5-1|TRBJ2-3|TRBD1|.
TGCGCCAGCAGCCTAGACAGGGTTGGACAGGATACGCAGTATTTT
CASSLDRVGQDTQYF
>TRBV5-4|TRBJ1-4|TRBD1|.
TGTGCCAGCAGCTTGGAAGGGACAGTATCCGAAAAACTGTTTTTT
CASSLEGTVSEKLFF
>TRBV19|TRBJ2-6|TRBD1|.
TGTGCCAGTAGTGGGGACAGGGGCCTCTCTGGGGCCAACGTCCTGACTTTC
CASSGDRGLSGANVLTF
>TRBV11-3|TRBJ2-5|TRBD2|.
TGTGCCAGCAGCCCCGTCCCGGGACTAGCGGGGGGGATACTGGAGACCCAGTACTTC
CASSPVPGLAGGILETQYF
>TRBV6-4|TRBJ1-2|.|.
TGTGCCAGCAGTGACGGTGGCGGCTACACCTTC
CASSDGGGYTF
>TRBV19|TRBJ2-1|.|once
TGTGCCAGTAGTATAGTTTTAGGGGGTAACAATGAGCAGTTCTTC
CASSIVLGGNNEQFF
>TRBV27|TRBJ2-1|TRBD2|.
TGTGCCAGCAGTTTTTGGCGGGAGGCGTGGAATGAGCAGTTCTTC
CASSFWREAWNEQFF
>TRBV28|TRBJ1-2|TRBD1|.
TGTGCCAGCAGTGTCTCGGGACAGGTCGTCTATGGCTACACCTTC
CASSVSGQVVYGYTF
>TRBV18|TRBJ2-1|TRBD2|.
TGTGCCAGCTCAATAGCGGGGGGGCCCGACAATGAGCAGTTCTTC
CASSIAGGPDNEQFF
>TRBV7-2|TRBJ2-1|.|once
TGTGCCAGCGATATTAATGAGTTTCGCTCCTACAATGAGCAGTTCTTC
CASDINEFRSYNEQFF
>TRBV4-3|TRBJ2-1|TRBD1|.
TGCGCCAGCAGCCCCTTGGTGGGGACAGGACCCTACAATGAGCAGTTCTTC
CASSPLVGTGPYNEQFF